This T cell receptor (beta chain) was identified in a study of cytomegalovirus exposure and HLA in healthy donors. The trim removed 1 base at V and 0 bases at J, leaving 4 bases unmatched. The CDR3 spans 16 residues. The germline gives CDR1 SEHNR, CDR2 FQNEAQ (reference sequence). Here immunoSEQ multiplex PCR was the method, and the copy in TCRdb shows in-frame clones only, minus some. This repertoire shows about 48,000 clones, roughly 88% found once; its top ten account for less than 7%. The clonotype comes from a woman in her 30s in good health and CMV-seronegative. The gene calls are TRBV7-9 and TRBJ2-7; TRBD2 matches at 9 bases. The sequencing input was PBMCs. The CDR3 nucleotides are TGTGCCAGCAGCTTAGTGGTGGGACTAGCCTCCTACGAGCAGTACTTC. Protein sequence: CASSLVVGLASYEQYF.